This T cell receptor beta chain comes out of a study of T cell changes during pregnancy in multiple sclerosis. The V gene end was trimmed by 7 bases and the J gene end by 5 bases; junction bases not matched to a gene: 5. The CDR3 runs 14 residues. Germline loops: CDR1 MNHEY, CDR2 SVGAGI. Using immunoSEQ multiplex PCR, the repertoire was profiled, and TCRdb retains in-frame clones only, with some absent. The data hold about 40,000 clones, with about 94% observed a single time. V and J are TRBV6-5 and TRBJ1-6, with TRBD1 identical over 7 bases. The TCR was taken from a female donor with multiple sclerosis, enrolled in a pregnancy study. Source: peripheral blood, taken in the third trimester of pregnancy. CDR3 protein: CASTPGQNNSPLHF. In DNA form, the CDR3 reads TGTGCCAGCACTCCGGGACAGAATAATTCACCCCTCCACTTT.